The 29 T cell receptor beta chains in this list originate from one sample, sequenced in a study of esophageal squamous cell carcinoma under preoperative chemotherapy. TCRdb fed the PCR reads into MiXCR, producing one record per CDR3 protein. Of about 30,000 distinct CDR3 sequences listed, under 55% are singletons. Time point meaning: before preoperative PTX-NDP chemotherapy. Sampling took place from a patient given preoperative chemotherapy. The receptors were gathered from a human donor with esophageal squamous cell carcinoma. The donor label of this sample is uncertain.

This clonotype was counted only a few times. The V gene is TRBV10-3, the J gene TRBJ2-5, with D perhaps assigned TRBD1 or TRBD2 (5 bases each). V was shortened by 7 bases and J by 4 bases, with 16 bases between the two germline ends. CDR1 is ENHRY and CDR2 is SYGVKD in the germline V gene. This CDR3 is 14 amino acids long. CDR3 bases: TGTGCCATCAAACAGACGAGGGACGCAGAGACCCAGTACTTC. Protein: CAIKQTRDAETQYF.

The gene calls are TRBV7-9 and TRBJ2-2; D is unresolved. Germline V gene sequence: CDR1 SEHNR, CDR2 FQNEAQ (reference sequence). V was clipped by 6 bases and J by 8 bases, with 25 bases between them. The CDR3 covers 17 residues. Here the CDR3 reads CASSLGGETVSTGELFF. The CDR3 nucleotides read TGTGCCAGCAGTCTGGGTGGCGAGACTGTGAGCACAGGGGAGCTGTTTTTT.

The gene calls are TRBV11-3 and TRBJ2-3; 8 nucleotides agree with TRBD2. CDR3 size: 15 residues. V was clipped by 5 bases and J by 12 bases; unmatched bases: 16. Germline CDR1 SGHNT, CDR2 YENEEA. CDR3 coding DNA: TGTGCCAGCAGCCCGGGGGGGCCCGCCGGAAGCACTCAGTATTTT. This gives the protein CASSPGGPAGSTQYF.

This chain connects TRBV10-3 to TRBJ2-2, with 7 bases fitting TRBD1. The DNA end is more similar to TRBJ2-3, so the J call may be wrong. From germline, CDR1 is ENHRY and CDR2 SYGVKD. The CDR3 runs to 15 residues. The chain's CDR3 is CALRPQTGSTEAQYF. The CDR3 DNA reads TGTGCCCTGAGACCCCAGACAGGGAGCACCGAGGCGCAGTATTTT.

Regarding this clonotype: One end of the junction is discordant with germline, which a read error may explain. The chain recombines TRBV7-6 with TRBJ2-5; D tentatively fits TRBD1 or TRBD2 (6 bases each). Germline V lookup: CDR1 SGHVS, CDR2 FNYEAQ. The CDR3 contains 19 residues. The chain's CDR3 is CGSSLGPAIGGRAKDTQYF. The CDR3 nucleotides are TGTGGCTCGAGCTTGGGTCCGGCGATCGGGGGCCGTGCCAAAGACACCCAGTACTTC.

This clonotype was seen a single time. This rearrangement joins TRBV27 to TRBJ2-4; 7 nucleotides match TRBD1. This CDR3 has 13 amino acids. The V gene's germline CDR1 is MNHEY and CDR2 SMNVEV (reference sequence). The CDR3 is CARRGMDQKTQYF. The CDR3 nucleotides are TGTGCGCGCAGGGGGATGGACCAAAAGACTCAGTACTTC.

This clonotype turned up a few times. This chain joins TRBV7-9 and TRBJ2-5; D call uncertain. TRBJ2-7 matches the DNA end more closely, so the J call is doubtful. The CDR3 loop spans 15 amino acids. Germline CDR1 and CDR2: SEHNR and FQNEAQ (reference sequence). DNA for the CDR3: TGTGCCAGCAGCTTCCCAATTCAATCGGTGGCCGAGCAGTACTTC. Its translation: CASSFPIQSVAEQYF.

As for this clonotype: Mismatch with germline at one junction end may stem from a read error. This chain links TRBV27 with TRBJ2-3; weak D call: TRBD2 (6 bases). This CDR3 has 15 amino acids. Germline-derived CDR1 and CDR2 are MNHEY and SMNVEV (reference sequence). CDR3 region: CARGLVGGLPDTQYF. CDR3 nucleotides: TGTGCCAGGGGGTTAGTTGGGGGACTCCCAGATACCCAGTATTTC.

The gene calls are TRBV5-6 and TRBJ2-6, with D tentatively TRBD2 (6 bases). Judging by the DNA end, TRBJ2-7 fits better; the J call may be wrong. Germline CDR1 is SGHDT and CDR2 is YYEEEE. The CDR3 is 14 residues long. The CDR3 DNA is TGTGCCAGCGAGTTAGGCGGGATCTACAATGAGCAGTACTTC. Protein sequence: CASELGGIYNEQYF.

On this clonotype itself: The germline gene is not matched at one end of the junction; a read error may be the cause. This chain connects TRBV6-1 to TRBJ2-2; 16 bases are shared with TRBD2. Germline V gives CDR1 MNHNS, CDR2 SASEGT. This CDR3 region has 18 residues. The CDR3 is CASSTGTSGRANTGALYF. CDR3 coding DNA: TGTGCCAGCAGCACCGGGACTAGCGGGAGGGCGAACACCGGGGCGCTGTATTTT.

This clonotype appeared a single time. The junction departs from germline at one end; a sequencing error may be responsible. This chain uses TRBV7-9 with TRBJ2-5; TRBD2 matches at 7 bases. The CDR3 spans 16 residues. Germline CDR1 is SEHNR and CDR2 is FQNEAQ (reference sequence). In nucleotides, the CDR3 is TGTGCCAGCAGCTCCGCCGTGCGGGGAGGGGCAAAGACCTGGTTCTTC. This sequence encodes CASSSAVRGGAKTWFF.

Notes on this clonotype: A read error may account for a junction end that differs from germline. This sequence joins TRBV12-3 or TRBV12-4 and TRBJ2-4, with a tentative D call TRBD1 (5 bases). The CDR3 sequence is 14 residues long. CDR3 residues: CAGPCAGDQDIQYF. CDR3 sequence (DNA): TGTGCGGGGCCCTGCGCCGGTGACCAAGACATCCAGTACTTC.

This clonotype has at least ten counts. CDR3 protein: CASSKILGGEQYF. In DNA form, the CDR3 reads TGTGCCAGCAGCAAAATCCTGGGGGGGGAGCAGTACTTC. The gene calls are TRBV11-3 and TRBJ2-1, with TRBD2 identical over 7 bases. The tail of the sequence fits TRBJ2-7 better, so the J call may be wrong. The CDR3 is 13 amino acids. CDR1 and CDR2 (germline): SGHNT, YENEEA.

The genes are TRBV11-3 and TRBJ2-5; 15 bases are shared with TRBD2. Germline CDR1 SGHNT, CDR2 YENEEA. CDR3 size: 17 residues. V was clipped by 3 bases and J by 2 bases; unmatched bases: 4. The CDR3 protein is CASSFGTSGRFQETQYF. CDR3 nucleotides: TGTGCCAGCAGCTTTGGGACTAGCGGGAGGTTTCAAGAGACCCAGTACTTC.

This clonotype turned up a few times. V gene TRBV6-1 combines with J gene TRBJ1-5; D is unresolved. Germline lookup yields CDR1 MNHNS and CDR2 SASEGT. The ends were cut back, 7 bases at V and 0 bases at J, with 7 bases in the middle. CDR3 size: 13 residues. The CDR3 DNA follows: TGTGCCAGCAAGATCCATAGCAATCAGCCCCAGCATTTT. Its translation is CASKIHSNQPQHF.

Concerning this clonotype: The junction and the germline gene differ at one end; a read error may be behind it. This chain uses TRBV7-2 with TRBJ2-2, with D unresolved. This CDR3 spans 17 amino acids. The V gene's germline CDR1 is SGHTA and CDR2 FQGNSA. The CDR3 bases are TGTGCCAGCAGCTCGAACCGGCAGGCAGTGAACACCGAGGAGCTGTATTTT. Encoded protein: CASSSNRQAVNTEELYF.

Worth noting for this clonotype: Relative to the germline gene, one junction end is altered; a read error may explain this. J is TRBJ2-4 and V is TRBV7-2; D ambiguous. Germline CDR1 SGHTA, CDR2 FQGNSA. This CDR3 region has 15 residues. The DNA of the CDR3 is TGTGCCAGCAGTAGCACAAGCATAGCCCAAAACATCCAGTACTTC. It translates to CASSSTSIAQNIQYF.

This clonotype has ten or more counts. Possible read error: a much larger clone is one base away. This sequence joins TRBV11-3 and TRBJ2-1; D possibly matches TRBD1 or TRBD2 (5 bases each). The V gene lost 2 bases and the J gene lost 13 bases, with 18 bases spanning the gap. Germline V gene lookup returns CDR1 SGHNT and CDR2 YENEEA. There are 14 residues in the CDR3. The CDR3 DNA sequence: TGTGCCAGCAGCTTACAAGGGGAGAGAGAGACCCAGTTCTTC. Its translation: CASSLQGERETQFF.

Ten or more counts support this clonotype. This rearrangement joins TRBV6-5 to TRBJ2-7; 7 positions match TRBD2. Per germline, CDR1 MNHEY and CDR2 SVGAGI. V was pared by 3 bases and J by 3 bases, with 2 bases of the junction left unmatched. This CDR3 has 13 residues. The CDR3 sequence: CASSYGGSYEQYF. The CDR3 DNA reads as TGTGCCAGCAGTTATGGCGGGAGCTACGAGCAGTACTTC.

This clonotype came up a few times. This sequence joins TRBV19 and TRBJ2-7, with unresolved D. Between the trimmed V and J ends, which lost 3 bases and 1 base, there was a span of 13 bases. This CDR3 has 15 amino acids. Germline V CDR1 and CDR2: LNHDA, SQIVND (reference sequence). CDR3 sequence reads: CASSITASLSYEQYF. DNA of the CDR3: TGTGCCAGTAGTATCACAGCGTCCCTGTCCTACGAGCAGTACTTC.

This clonotype was observed a handful of times. CDR3 DNA sequence: TGTGCCAGCAGCTGGGGTGGGACAGGACAAGAGACCCAGTACTTC. Translating gives CASSWGGTGQETQYF. This rearrangement joins TRBV7-2 to TRBJ2-5; TRBD1 agrees at 8 bases. The J segment lost 2 bases and the V segment lost 4 bases, leaving 6 bases of the junction unmatched. Germline values: CDR1 SGHTA, CDR2 FQGNSA. The CDR3 totals 15 residues.

This clonotype was counted at least ten times. The rearrangement uses TRBV10-3 and TRBJ2-1, with TRBD2 matching 8 bases. With 7 bases clipped from V and 6 bases from J, the junction kept 2 bases outside the gene matches. Germline-derived CDR1 and CDR2 are ENHRY and SYGVKD. The CDR3 sequence is 12 residues long. In nucleotides, the CDR3 is TGTGCCATCACTGGGACTAGCAATGAGCAGTTCTTC. This sequence encodes CAITGTSNEQFF.

The genes are TRBV4-1 and TRBJ2-1, with a weak D call TRBD1 (7 bases). V lost 2 bases to trimming and J lost 10 bases, with 18 bases between them. The length of the CDR3 is 15 residues. From germline, CDR1 is MGHRA and CDR2 YSYEKL. CDR3 DNA: TGCGCCAGCAGCCAAATCCCGACAGGGAGGTACGAGCAGTTCTTC. It is translated as CASSQIPTGRYEQFF.

Notes on this clonotype: The junction shows a germline mismatch at one end, possibly a read error. The chain uses TRBV7-8 and TRBJ2-3; tentative D call: TRBD1 (6 bases). Germline V lookup: CDR1 SGHVS, CDR2 FQNEAQ. CDR3 length: 15 residues. The CDR3 reads CAAGFQRRDTDTQYF. CDR3 nucleotide sequence: TGTGCCGCGGGCTTCCAGCGCCGGGACACAGATACCCAGTATTTT.

This rearrangement joins TRBV4-1 to TRBJ2-3; 11 bases agree with TRBD2. The junction had 8 bases not matched to a gene; V was cut back by 3 bases and J by 6 bases. This CDR3 is 16 amino acids long. From germline, CDR1 is MGHRA and CDR2 YSYEKL. The CDR3 protein is CASSHGGLAGGDTQYF. The CDR3 nucleotides are TGCGCCAGCAGCCATGGTGGACTAGCGGGCGGTGATACGCAGTATTTT.

Many counts were recorded for this clonotype. The chain recombines TRBV7-2 with TRBJ2-5; maybe TRBD1 (5 bases). The CDR3 runs 15 residues. V lost 0 bases and J 5 bases, leaving 13 bases between the germline ends. Germline assignment: CDR1 SGHTA and CDR2 FQGNSA. The CDR3 reads CASSLARQLGETQYF. The CDR3 DNA is TGTGCCAGCAGCTTAGCTAGACAGTTGGGGGAGACCCAGTACTTC.

As regards this clonotype: A junction end diverges from the germline sequence, so it may reflect a read error. The rearrangement links TRBV7-3 to TRBJ2-5; D might be TRBD2 (6 bases). Germline V gives CDR1 SGHTA, CDR2 FQGTGA. This CDR3 contains 14 residues. The CDR3 here is CAGSGGSGQETQYF. Written as DNA, the CDR3 is TGTGCGGGCAGCGGTGGTAGCGGCCAGGAGACGCAGTACTTC.

At least ten counts were recorded for this clonotype. The gene calls are TRBV7-2 and TRBJ2-3; TRBD1 or TRBD2 may be the D gene (5 bases each). V gave up 6 bases and J gave up 0 bases, with 10 bases separating them. The CDR3 sequence is 14 residues long. CDR1 is SGHTA and CDR2 is FQGNSA in the germline V gene. The chain's CDR3 is CASRTGGSTDTQYF. CDR3 DNA sequence: TGTGCCAGCAGAACAGGCGGGAGCACAGATACGCAGTATTTT.

This clonotype was counted once. Germline and junction disagree at one end, which may indicate a read error. The chain employs TRBV7-8 and TRBJ2-3; D may be TRBD1 (6 bases). The end of the DNA aligns better with TRBJ2-5, so the J call may be wrong. The CDR3 has 15 amino acids. Germline CDR1 SGHVS, CDR2 FQNEAQ. Here the CDR3 DNA reads TGTGGCGCCAGGTTACGGCGCCGGGACAAAGATACCCAGTACTTC. This translates into CGARLRRRDKDTQYF.